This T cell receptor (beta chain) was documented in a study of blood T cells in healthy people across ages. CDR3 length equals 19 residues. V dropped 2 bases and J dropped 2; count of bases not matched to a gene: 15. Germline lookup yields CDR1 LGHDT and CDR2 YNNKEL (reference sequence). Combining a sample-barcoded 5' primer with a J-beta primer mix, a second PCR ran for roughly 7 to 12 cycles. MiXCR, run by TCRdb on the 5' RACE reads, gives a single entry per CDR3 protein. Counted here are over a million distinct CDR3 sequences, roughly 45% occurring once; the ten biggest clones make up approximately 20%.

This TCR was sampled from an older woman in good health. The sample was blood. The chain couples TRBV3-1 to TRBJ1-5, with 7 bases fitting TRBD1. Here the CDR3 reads CASSQRRTGERFRNQPQHF. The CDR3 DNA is TGTGCCAGCAGCCAAAGACGGACAGGCGAAAGGTTCCGCAATCAGCCCCAGCATTTT.